This T cell receptor (beta chain) was sequenced during a study of T-cell memory formation after mild COVID-19. Study observations and caveats: Shrinking CD4+ clones were chiefly CM and EM; CD8+ ones were chiefly EMRA. In pre-infection memory, a portion of responding clones appeared, which suggested that cross-reactive memory joined. Clones from the second wave (peaking day 37) had unconfirmed SARS-CoV-2 specificity.

This clonotype was seen more than once but under ten times. The target antigen is unknown. TCR alpha and TCR beta cDNA libraries with sample barcodes and UMIs came from 5'RACE using constant-segment primers. Each CDR3 protein gets one entry after TCRdb re-called the 5' RACE reads with MiXCR. Found here are over 300,000 distinct CDR3 sequences, 20% to 25% of them singletons; the top ten hold around 20%. CDR1 SGHRS and CDR2 YFSETQ come from the germline V gene. V lost 0 bases and J lost 0, with 12 bases in between. The CDR3 has 16 residues. The clonotype was recovered from a man aged 18 to 29 who had mild COVID-19 (a few samples of this study predate the infection). Cell type and time point are not known. Sequencing used PBMCs or a T cell subset sorted from them (not recorded which). This sequence joins TRBV5-1 and TRBJ1-1; D is undetermined. The CDR3 DNA reads TGCGCCAGCAGCTTGGACCGCAGATTGATGAACACTGAAGCTTTCTTT. Amino acid sequence: CASSLDRRLMNTEAFF. The full variable domain, in which reference TRBV5-1 and TRBJ1-1 provide the parts outside the CDR3, is KAGVTQTPRYLIKTRGQQVTLSCSPISGHRSVSWYQQTPGQGLQFLFEYFSETQRNKGNFPGRFSGRQFSNSRSEMNVSTLELGDSALYLCASSLDRRLMNTEAFFGQGTRLTVV.